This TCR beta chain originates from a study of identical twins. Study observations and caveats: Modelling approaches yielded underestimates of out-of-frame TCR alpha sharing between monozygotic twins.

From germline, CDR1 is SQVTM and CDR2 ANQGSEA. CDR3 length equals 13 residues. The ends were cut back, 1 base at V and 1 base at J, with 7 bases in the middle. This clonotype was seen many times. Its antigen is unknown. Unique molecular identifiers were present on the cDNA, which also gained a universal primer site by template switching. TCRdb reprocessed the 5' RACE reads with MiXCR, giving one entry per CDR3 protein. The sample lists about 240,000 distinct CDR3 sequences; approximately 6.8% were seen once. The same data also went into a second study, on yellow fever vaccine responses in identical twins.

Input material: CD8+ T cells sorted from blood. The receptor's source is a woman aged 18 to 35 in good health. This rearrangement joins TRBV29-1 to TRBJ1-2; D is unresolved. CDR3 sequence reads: CSVEGSSNYGYTF. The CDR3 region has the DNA TGCAGCGTTGAAGGTAGTAGTAACTATGGCTACACCTTC.